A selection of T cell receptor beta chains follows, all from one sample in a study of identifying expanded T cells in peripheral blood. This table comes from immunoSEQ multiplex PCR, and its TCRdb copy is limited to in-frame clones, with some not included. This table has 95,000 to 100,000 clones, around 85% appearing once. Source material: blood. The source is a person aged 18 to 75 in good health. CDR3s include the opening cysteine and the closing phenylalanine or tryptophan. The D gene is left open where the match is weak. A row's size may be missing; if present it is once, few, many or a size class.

cdr3_aa: CASSLEGGNEKLFF
cdr3_nt: TGTGCCAGCAGCTTGGAGGGCGGTAATGAAAAACTGTTTTTT
d_call: .
v_call: TRBV5-4
clone_size: few
j_call: TRBJ1-4

cdr3_aa: CASRPGHYSNQPQHF
cdr3_nt: TGTGCCAGCAGGCCAGGACATTATAGCAATCAGCCCCAGCATTTT
d_call: .
v_call: TRBV6-4
clone_size: .
j_call: TRBJ1-5

cdr3_aa: CAISARGPDQPQHF
cdr3_nt: TGTGCCATCAGTGCCAGGGGCCCTGATCAGCCCCAGCATTTT
d_call: .
v_call: TRBV10-3
clone_size: few
j_call: TRBJ1-5

cdr3_aa: CASSSSGAPSTDTQYF
cdr3_nt: TGTGCCAGCAGCTCGTCAGGGGCCCCTAGCACAGATACGCAGTATTTT
d_call: .
v_call: TRBV11-1
clone_size: .
j_call: TRBJ2-3

cdr3_aa: CASSPGTGDNQPQHF
cdr3_nt: TGTGCCAGCAGCCCCGGGACAGGGGACAATCAGCCCCAGCATTTT
d_call: TRBD1
v_call: TRBV11-2
clone_size: .
j_call: TRBJ1-5

cdr3_aa: CASSLALRTGGFEQYF
cdr3_nt: TGTGCCAGCAGTCTAGCCCTTAGGACAGGGGGCTTCGAGCAGTACTTC
d_call: TRBD1
v_call: TRBV6-6
clone_size: .
j_call: TRBJ2-7

cdr3_aa: CASSLHRETGELFF
cdr3_nt: TGCGCCAGCAGTCTTCACAGGGAAACCGGGGAGCTGTTTTTT
d_call: .
v_call: TRBV10-1
clone_size: .
j_call: TRBJ2-2

cdr3_aa: CASSLDPRDTEAFF
cdr3_nt: TGTGCCAGCAGCTTAGACCCCAGGGACACTGAAGCTTTCTTT
d_call: .
v_call: TRBV7-9
clone_size: .
j_call: TRBJ1-1

cdr3_aa: CASSRKGAWDTEAFF
cdr3_nt: TGTGCCAGCAGCCGTAAGGGGGCGTGGGACACTGAAGCTTTCTTT
d_call: TRBD1
v_call: TRBV7-9
clone_size: once
j_call: TRBJ1-1

cdr3_aa: CASSLKEPNYGYTF
cdr3_nt: TGCGCCAGCAGCTTGAAGGAGCCGAACTATGGCTACACCTTC
d_call: .
v_call: TRBV5-1
clone_size: once
j_call: TRBJ1-2

cdr3_aa: CASQGQGRNQPQHF
cdr3_nt: TGTGCCAGCCAAGGTCAGGGGCGCAATCAGCCCCAGCATTTT
d_call: .
v_call: TRBV6-6
clone_size: .
j_call: TRBJ1-5

cdr3_aa: CASSPRTGGMNLFSGNTIYF
cdr3_nt: TGTGCCAGCAGTCCAAGGACAGGGGGAATGAACTTATTCTCTGGAAACACCATATATTTT
d_call: TRBD1
v_call: TRBV27
clone_size: .
j_call: TRBJ1-3

cdr3_aa: CASSPLGTVQTYEQYF
cdr3_nt: TGCGCCAGCAGCCCCTTGGGGACGGTTCAGACCTACGAGCAGTACTTC
d_call: .
v_call: TRBV4-1
clone_size: .
j_call: TRBJ2-7

cdr3_aa: CASSSGQEQYF
cdr3_nt: TGTGCCAGCAGTTCTGGACAGGAGCAGTACTTC
d_call: .
v_call: TRBV6-9
clone_size: .
j_call: TRBJ2-7

cdr3_aa: CASSPRSGTNEKLFF
cdr3_nt: TGTGCCAGCTCACCTCGGTCAGGGACTAATGAAAAACTGTTTTTT
d_call: .
v_call: TRBV18
clone_size: .
j_call: TRBJ1-4

cdr3_aa: CATSDRDRGANTEAFF
cdr3_nt: TGTGCCACCAGCGACCGGGACAGGGGAGCGAACACTGAAGCTTTCTTT
d_call: TRBD1
v_call: TRBV15
clone_size: .
j_call: TRBJ1-1